Below, one T cell receptor (beta chain) is given with its context. The data were obtained in a study of blood T cell repertoires in COVID-19. Study details: Sample material is recorded as cDNA or gDNA derived from T cells, B-cell-depleted T cells, or PBMCs.

V was pared by 4 bases and J by 6 bases, with 11 bases of the junction left unmatched. The CDR3 spans 16 residues. The germline gives CDR1 MNHEY, CDR2 SVGEGT. The method was immunoSEQ multiplex PCR; TCRdb's version includes in-frame clones alone and lacks a portion of them. The table shows 90,000 to 100,000 clones, with around 80% occurring only once. The sequence came from a man older than 75 with acute or convalescent COVID-19. The chain combines TRBV6-2 or TRBV6-3 with TRBJ1-5, with 8 bases matching TRBD1. Source material: peripheral blood. The DNA for the CDR3 is TGTGCCAGCAGTTGGTCAAGGACAGGGTGGACTCAGCCCCAGCATTTT. It specifies CASSWSRTGWTQPQHF.